These T cell receptor beta chains were read from a single sample in a study of early stage breast cancer tumors. Only in-frame clones appear in the TCRdb table, and some are missing; sequencing was by immunoSEQ multiplex PCR. The sample lists around 30,000 clones, approximately 76% occurring once. The specimen sequenced was blood. Source of these receptors: a person aged 45 to 60 with breast cancer. The CDR3 runs from the conserved cysteine through the conserved F or W. The D gene is left open where the match is weak. Some rows have no size entry. The others give once, few or many, or a class for an expanded clone.

J,D,V,size,CDR3,DNA
TRBJ2-7,-,TRBV15,few,CATSLRLAYEQYF,TGTGCCACCAGCCTCCGACTAGCCTACGAGCAGTACTTC
TRBJ2-5,TRBD2,TRBV10-3,few,CAISEYVLGLAVTQTQYF,TGTGCCATCAGTGAGTACGTTTTGGGACTAGCGGTCACCCAGACCCAGTACTTC
TRBJ2-7,-,TRBV7-8,few,CASSGGYSGEQYF,TGTGCCAGCAGCGGAGGTTACTCTGGCGAGCAGTACTTC
TRBJ1-1,-,TRBV10-3,-,CAISDTVKNTEAFF,TGTGCCATCAGTGACACAGTTAAGAACACTGAAGCTTTCTTT
TRBJ2-7,-,TRBV6-5,-,CASSYLLPSEQYF,TGTGCCAGCAGTTACCTCCTACCCTCCGAGCAGTACTTC
TRBJ2-7,-,TRBV27,-,CASSPAWGSYEQYF,TGTGCCAGCAGTCCCGCGTGGGGCTCCTACGAGCAGTACTTC
TRBJ2-7,-,TRBV5-5,-,CASSLGGSSYEQYF,TGTGCCAGCAGCTTGGGGGGGAGCTCCTACGAGCAGTACTTC
TRBJ1-4,-,TRBV5-4,once,CASSLAGDEKLFF,TGTGCCAGCAGCTTGGCCGGGGATGAAAAACTGTTTTTT
TRBJ2-7,-,TRBV9,-,CASSVGGGTYEQYF,TGTGCCAGCAGCGTAGGTGGGGGAACCTACGAGCAGTACTTC
TRBJ1-5,-,TRBV27,-,CASSLTGAGLSWPQHF,TGTGCCAGCAGTTTAACGGGGGCAGGGCTCAGTTGGCCCCAGCATTTT
TRBJ1-1,-,TRBV28,-,CASGSGNYPPEAFF,TGTGCCAGCGGCTCGGGGAACTACCCTCCTGAAGCTTTCTTT
TRBJ2-1,TRBD2,TRBV2,-,CASSGGGPYNEQFF,TGTGCCAGCAGTGGGGGAGGGCCTTACAATGAGCAGTTCTTC
TRBJ2-1,TRBD2,TRBV6-5,few,CASSSRWREGYNEQFF,TGTGCCAGCAGTTCCAGGTGGAGGGAGGGGTACAATGAGCAGTTCTTC
TRBJ2-4,-,TRBV18,few,CASSPPNRLAKNIQYF,TGTGCCAGCTCACCCCCAAACAGACTAGCCAAAAACATTCAGTACTTC
TRBJ2-1,-,TRBV7-2,few,CASSFLLGDEQFF,TGTGCCAGCAGCTTTCTATTGGGAGATGAGCAGTTCTTC
TRBJ1-2,-,TRBV7-9,once,CASSLSQGLDGYTF,TGTGCCAGCAGCTTATCCCAGGGGCTGGATGGCTACACCTTC
TRBJ2-1,TRBD1,TRBV28,-,CASSSGQGINEQFF,TGTGCCAGCAGTAGCGGACAGGGAATCAATGAGCAGTTCTTC
TRBJ1-1,-,TRBV27,-,CASRQQGYNTEAFF,TGTGCCAGCAGACAGCAGGGGTACAACACTGAAGCTTTCTTT
TRBJ2-1,TRBD2,TRBV23-1,-,CAGRRTRGSPFGPYNEQFF,TGCGCCGGGAGAAGAACCCGCGGGAGTCCGTTCGGGCCCTACAATGAGCAGTTCTTC
TRBJ1-1,-,TRBV18,large,CASSPRDKGSNTEAFF,TGTGCCAGCTCGCCCCGGGACAAGGGGTCGAACACTGAAGCTTTCTTT
TRBJ1-5,-,TRBV11-2,-,CASSLDGYSNQPQHF,TGTGCCAGCAGCTTAGACGGGTATAGCAATCAGCCCCAGCATTTT
TRBJ1-1,-,TRBV7-9,-,CATIDGLLNTEAFF,TGTGCCACCATTGACGGACTATTGAACACTGAAGCTTTCTTT
TRBJ2-5,TRBD2,TRBV7-8,-,CASSPGLAGGQETQYF,TGTGCCAGCAGCCCTGGGCTAGCGGGAGGGCAAGAGACCCAGTACTTC
TRBJ2-3,-,TRBV29-1,-,CSVEGGVSSTDTQYF,TGCAGCGTTGAAGGGGGGGTATCTAGCACAGATACGCAGTATTTT
TRBJ2-5,-,TRBV5-5,-,CASTWTGKETQYF,TGTGCCAGCACCTGGACGGGAAAAGAGACCCAGTACTTC
TRBJ1-2,-,TRBV12-2,-,CASRLAGGDRSYGYTF,TGTGCAAGTCGCTTGGCGGGGGGGGACAGAAGCTATGGCTACACCTTC
TRBJ1-4,-,TRBV2,once,CASRLAEKLFF,TGTGCCAGCCGGTTGGCAGAAAAACTGTTTTTT
TRBJ2-7,TRBD2,TRBV7-9,-,CASLGLAGAKQYF,TGTGCCAGCCTCGGACTAGCGGGAGCGAAGCAGTACTTC
TRBJ1-1,-,TRBV7-9,once,CASSLEARGPEAFF,TGTGCCAGCAGCTTAGAGGCTCGGGGCCCTGAAGCTTTCTTT
TRBJ2-3,TRBD2,TRBV30,-,CASPGTSGSTDTQYF,TGTGCCTCCCCCGGGACTAGCGGGAGCACAGATACGCAGTATTTT
TRBJ2-3,TRBD2,TRBV6-5,-,CASRLAGAFSDTQYF,TGTGCCAGCAGACTAGCGGGAGCGTTCTCAGATACGCAGTATTTT
TRBJ2-1,TRBD2,TRBV7-9,-,CASSLAHGPSGSVNEQFF,TGTGCCAGCAGCTTAGCGCATGGGCCTAGCGGGAGTGTCAATGAGCAGTTCTTC
TRBJ2-5,-,TRBV7-3,-,CASSPEGQPEETQYF,TGTGCCAGCAGCCCCGAGGGGCAGCCCGAAGAGACCCAGTACTTC
TRBJ2-5,-,TRBV11-2,once,CASSLDWSAQETQYF,TGTGCCAGCAGCTTAGATTGGTCAGCCCAAGAGACCCAGTACTTC
TRBJ2-7,-,TRBV5-4,-,CASSHGTSIDEQYF,TGTGCCAGCAGCCATGGGACTTCGATCGACGAGCAGTACTTC
TRBJ2-7,-,TRBV4-2,-,CASSPTGTLSSEQYF,TGTGCCAGCAGCCCGACCGGAACTTTGAGCTCCGAGCAGTACTTC
TRBJ2-7,TRBD1,TRBV4-2,medium-sized,CASSRPGQGAYEQYF,TGTGCCAGCAGCCGACCGGGACAGGGAGCCTACGAGCAGTACTTC
TRBJ2-6,-,TRBV18,once,CASPDPGVGANVLTF,TGTGCCAGCCCCGACCCGGGAGTCGGGGCCAACGTCCTGACTTTC
TRBJ2-3,TRBD2,TRBV4-2,-,CASSIGTKMGDTQYF,TGTGCCAGCAGCATAGGGACTAAGATGGGAGATACGCAGTATTTT
TRBJ1-3,-,TRBV19,-,CASSESSGNTIYF,TGTGCCAGTTCAGAGAGCTCTGGAAACACCATATATTTT
TRBJ2-1,TRBD1,TRBV6-5,few,CASRTGGVLNEQFF,TGTGCCAGCAGGACAGGGGGCGTCCTCAATGAGCAGTTCTTC
TRBJ2-2,TRBD1,TRBV5-1,few,CASRTFQGDTGELFF,TGCGCCAGCCGAACTTTTCAGGGGGACACCGGGGAGCTGTTTTTT
TRBJ2-7,TRBD1,TRBV14,-,CASSWTGGRYEQYF,TGTGCCAGCAGCTGGACAGGGGGTAGATACGAGCAGTACTTC
TRBJ2-1,-,TRBV6-4,few,CASSDGVEGYNEQFF,TGTGCCAGCAGTGACGGGGTCGAAGGCTACAATGAGCAGTTCTTC
TRBJ1-6,TRBD1,TRBV7-9,-,CASSRIEGASSPLHF,TGTGCCAGCAGCCGAATTGAGGGGGCATCCTCACCCCTCCACTTT